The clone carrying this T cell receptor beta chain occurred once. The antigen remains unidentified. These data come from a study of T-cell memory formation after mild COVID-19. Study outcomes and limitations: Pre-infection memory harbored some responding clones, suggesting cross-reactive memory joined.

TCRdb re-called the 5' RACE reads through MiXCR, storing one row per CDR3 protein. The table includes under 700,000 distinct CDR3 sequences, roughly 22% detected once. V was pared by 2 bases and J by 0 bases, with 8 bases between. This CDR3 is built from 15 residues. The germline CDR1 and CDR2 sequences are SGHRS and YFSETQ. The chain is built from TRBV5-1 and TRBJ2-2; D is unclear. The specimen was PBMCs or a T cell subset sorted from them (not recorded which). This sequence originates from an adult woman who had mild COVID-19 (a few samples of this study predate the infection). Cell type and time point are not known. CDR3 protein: CASSFRIANTGELFF. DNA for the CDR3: TGCGCCAGCAGCTTCAGGATAGCGAACACCGGGGAGCTGTTTTTT.